Sequencing of this T cell receptor beta chain was carried out in a study of cytomegalovirus exposure and HLA in healthy donors (dated by TCRdb to about 2017). About the study as a whole: In an earlier analysis of approximately 500 of the donors, 250 to 300 Gb of sequence data and approximately 120 million unique TCR beta sequences from about 179 million T cells were reported. Roughly 290 gigabases of sequencing data and around 88 million unique TCR sequences made up an early release that covered approximately 650 HLA-typed donors. Of the 398 genotyped donors, over 65% fell in the genetic ancestry cluster associated with self-reported Caucasian donors. The study aimed to test whether cataloging public T cell receptors could reveal signatures of past pathogen exposure. Using immunosequencing, the study profiled T cell repertoires from fewer than 700 subjects and related those repertoires to cytomegalovirus serostatus. Besides the first cohort of under 700 subjects, a separate validation cohort made up of roughly 120 different subjects was used. To predict cytomegalovirus infection status, the study brought together high-throughput TCR immunosequencing, statistical association of individual TCRs with disease status, and machine learning. To study patterns of TCR occurrence, a later analysis re-analyzed previously published TCR beta repertoires from under 750 donors and added high-resolution HLA genotyping. The later analysis used no new phenotypic data to find candidate immune exposures, relying instead on TCR beta sequences and their occurrence across donors. An earlier analysis of nearly 600 of the donors applied high-throughput TCR beta sequencing to assess whether each TCR beta V gene segment acted as functional or pseudogenic. Donor age, sex, ethnicity and CMV serostatus were collected together with the repertoire data. In a later genetic analysis, genome-wide SNP genotypes for about 60% of the 666 donors were used, and that subset was treated as a discovery cohort. All discovery cohort repertoires had been generated on a single sequencing platform. HLA typing covered class I and class II loci at four-digit resolution. Typing coverage varied by locus: roughly 620-640 donors for A, B, C, DRB1 and DQB1; about 520 for DQA1; approximately 610 for DPA1; more than 450 for DPB1. Several DR-DQ haplotypes were handled as single units for association and clustering, since linkage in the cohort was strong. Among about 400 genotyped donors of the cohort, an average of approximately 240,000 unique TCR beta nucleotide sequences was sequenced per donor, of which about 19% were non-productive.

V is clipped by 0 bases and J by 4 bases, and the sequence between their germline boundaries is 6 bases long. The CDR3 measures 13 amino acids from cysteine to phenylalanine. The kept DNA is CDR3 alone, 39 bases in frame from the first base. As encoded in the germline V gene, CDR1 is SGHVS while CDR2 is FQNEAQ. As for this clone: Its target antigen remains unknown. No base quality information exists; no much larger clone differs at one position. Other nucleotide sequences in the sample specify the same CDR3.

The cohort comprised some 700 healthy bone marrow donors. All cohort members were sampled while nominally healthy, although unrecorded immune exposures were likely present. The donor tested CMV seronegative, placing the donor among the roughly 400 seronegative members of the cohort. A peripheral blood sample was collected from each donor, and TCR beta sequencing was performed on peripheral blood mononuclear cells. The Qiagen DNeasy Blood Extraction Kit was used to extract genomic DNA from the blood cell samples. Libraries came from the immunoSEQ multiplex PCR assay. For the multiplex PCR, a mixture combining 60 forward primers for TCR Vbeta segments and 13 reverse primers for TCR Jbeta segments was used. Amplification of the CDR3 region of rearranged TCR beta genes was performed with a multiplex PCR assay on genomic DNA. On the Illumina HiSeq System, the amplified TCR beta libraries were sequenced as 87-base-pair reads. In the paper's pipeline: A later analysis tallied around 87 million unique TCR beta chains across the 666 repertoires, and about 12 million of those chains were shared by two or more donors. Raw reads were error-corrected and collapsed into unique sequences by a nearest-neighbor algorithm in which closely related sequences were merged to remove PCR and sequencing errors. Alignment of CDR3 sequences to IMGT reference sequences was used to assign V, D and J gene segments. Each retained sequence needed at least a six-nucleotide match to both a V gene segment and a J gene segment. Rearrangements were classified as productive when the CDR3 lacked stop codons and remained in frame with V and J, and all other rearrangements were classified as non-productive. Following IMGT convention, CDR3 was defined as the stretch from the second conserved V-encoded cysteine up to the conserved J-encoded phenylalanine. Sequences without an unambiguous match to a single V gene segment were excluded from the earlier analysis of approximately 560 of the donors. An earlier analysis of about 600 of the donors called V segments functional above 56.7% productive rearrangements and segregating when the between-donor standard deviation exceeded 5%. A statistical classification framework was developed to diagnose cytomegalovirus status using the catalog of TCR beta chain sequences. In a later analysis, V and J genes were assigned by comparing TCR nucleotide sequences against IMGT/GENE-DB human TR gene sequences. In a later analysis, CDR3 sequences and most-parsimonious VDJ recombination scenarios were assigned using the TCRdist pipeline. In a later analysis, every TCR beta chain was defined by the combination of its CDR3 amino acid sequence and its V-gene family, and reads without a unique V-gene family were dropped. In a later analysis, around 650 highly shared, low-generation-probability nucleotide sequences were removed to address suspected cross-contamination and a sequencing artifact. In a later analysis, a clonal expansion index for each public chain was calculated from normalized within-repertoire ranks of inferred template counts. A later analysis computed generation probabilities with a VDJ recombination model fitted to out-of-frame rearrangements, and checked the results against IGoR. In a later analysis, TCR-TCR, TCR-HLA and TCR-CMV co-occurrence was scored with hypergeometric tests, and a repertoire-size bias correction was applied to TCR pairs. False discovery rates were estimated in a later analysis by permuting HLA or CMV assignments 20 times. In a later analysis, co-occurring TCRs were grouped using DBSCAN, and TCRdist sequence similarity was added for clustering within HLA-allele-positive subsets. For co-occurrence clustering, repertoires with fewer than 30,000 or more than 120,000 public chains were excluded, along with roughly 5 repertoires with anomalous nucleotide sharing. Not all clones reach the TCRdb copy of this immuneACCESS table, which keeps in-frame sequences only. Checked studies attribute under half of the gap to unresolved V genes and leave the rest unexplained. The V and J calls and clone size come from that table; D and trimming were worked out from the DNA. The sample table holds under 200,000 clones, of which roughly 83% were seen once. Under 1.1% of the sample is in the top ten clones.

What the authors observed across the whole study: A cluster of highly shared sequence variants was judged likely to represent a technical artifact of the sequencing pipeline. The earlier analysis of almost 600 of the donors excluded around 17 rarely observed V segments, including chromosome 9 orphons, because counts were too low. According to a later analysis, TCR association rates differed among HLA loci, with DRB1 alleles showing the most associated TCRs and HLA-C alleles showing the fewest. When HLA alleles, especially DR and DQ, strongly co-occurred, TCR associations were difficult to assign to individual alleles. Linkage disequilibrium might explain the correlated functional status among segregating V segments, but an unknown experimental factor could not be ruled out. A total of 150 to 200 TCR beta chains were listed by the study as associated with cytomegalovirus. A further reported finding was that TCR beta sequences accurately predicted the HLA-A and HLA-B alleles for most subjects in the first cohort. Cytomegalovirus status was reported to be diagnosed by the classifier with high specificity and sensitivity in both the original and validation cohorts. The 87-base-pair reads could not distinguish some IMGT-functional V segments, including TRBV6-2 and TRBV6-3, so those segments were excluded. Roughly uniform sequencing depth across donors was assumed in presence/absence analyses, although this assumption may not hold. A later genetic analysis reported fewer N-insertions in productive TCRs among donors in an Asian-associated ancestry cluster than the roughly 720-donor mean. A later analysis reported that several top co-occurrence clusters appeared linked to parvovirus B19, influenza, CMV and Epstein-Barr virus. In a later genetic analysis, a missense DCLRE1C variant was associated with V-gene and J-gene trimming of TCR beta chains, and the association was replicated in an independent cohort. CMV serostatus was the only immune exposure information available for the cohort. In vitro tests confirmed that a few of the cytomegalovirus-associated TCR beta chains recognize cytomegalovirus antigens. A later analysis found that most CMV-associated TCR beta chains appeared HLA-restricted, with HLA associations seemingly driven largely by CMV exposure. It was suggested by the authors that the approach could potentially be generalized to other disease states and immunological phenotypes. In an earlier analysis of 587 of the donors, most TCR beta V segments were observed in productive rearrangements about 87% or about 30% of the time, broadly matching IMGT annotations. Only TCR beta chains were sequenced in this cohort, and the absence of alpha or paired-chain data limited detectable features. Most TCR sequences were observed very rarely across donors, whereas some public TCRs were present in many individuals. In a later analysis, HLA-associated TCR beta chains were found to be more clonally expanded and to have lower generation probabilities than equally common non-associated chains. A later analysis associated approximately 17,000 TCR beta sequences with specific HLA alleles at a false discovery rate of 0.05. HLA typing was unavailable for some donors at each locus, so association tests used only the typed subset.

The chain is assembled from TRBV7-8 and TRBJ2-5; the D gene is unclear. This TCR was recovered from a man younger than 45 in good health and CMV-seronegative. Input material: PBMCs. Read as DNA, the sequence is TGTGCCAGCAGCTTAGCGGCTGCAGAGACCCAGTACTTC. The translation is CASSLAAAETQYF.